One and the same sample provided the 14 T cell receptor beta chains below, sequenced in a study of lymphopenia after photon versus proton radiotherapy. Libraries were prepared by immunoSEQ multiplex PCR; TCRdb keeps only in-frame clonotypes and omits some of them. The sample shows about 29,000 clones, 87% of them seen only once. This specimen consisted of peripheral blood, obtained from a patient treated with proton-based radiotherapy. The receptors were gathered from an older woman with cholangiocarcinoma. Some clones in this sample may be carry-over from other donors' samples.

This clone occurred a few times. The chain employs TRBV27 and TRBJ1-5; 9 nucleotides align to TRBD1. The ends lost 4 bases at V and 5 bases at J; junction bases unmatched: 9. This CDR3 is 16 amino acids long. Looked up from germline, CDR1 is MNHEY and CDR2 is SMNVEV (reference sequence). CDR3 protein: CASSSWDRAGHQPQHF. The CDR3 bases are TGTGCCAGCAGTTCATGGGACAGGGCGGGCCATCAGCCCCAGCATTTT.

The chain combines TRBV4-1 with TRBJ1-3; TRBD1 agrees at 7 bases. The CDR3 extends over 16 amino acids. The germline V gene has CDR1 MGHRA and CDR2 YSYEKL. Trimming at V came to 5 bases and at J to 0 bases, leaving 7 bases not matched to a gene. The CDR3 sequence is CASSTGTVSSGNTIYF. The CDR3 nucleotides read TGCGCCAGCAGCACTGGGACAGTGAGCTCTGGAAACACCATATATTTT.

The CDR3 reads CASSIVAGPSNQPQHF. CDR3 sequence (DNA): TGTGCCAGTAGTATAGTAGCGGGACCCTCAAATCAGCCCCAGCATTTT. The rearrangement uses TRBV19 and TRBJ1-5, with D possibly matching TRBD1 (5 bases). V was trimmed by 1 base and J by 4 bases, leaving 14 bases between them. The CDR3 consists of 16 residues. Germline V lookup: CDR1 LNHDA, CDR2 SQIVND (reference sequence).

The J gene is TRBJ1-1, the V gene TRBV11-3; 9 positions agree with TRBD1. Trimming at V came to 5 bases and at J to 4 bases, leaving 8 bases not matched to a gene. Germline V gene sequence: CDR1 SGHNT, CDR2 YENEEA. The CDR3 has 15 amino acids. CDR3 DNA sequence: TGTGCCAGCAGCCCCGGACAGGGGAGAAGCACTGAAGCTTTCTTT. It yields the protein CASSPGQGRSTEAFF.

The chain recombines TRBV6-5 with TRBJ1-1; 8 nucleotides line up with TRBD1. The V gene end was trimmed by 1 base and the J gene end by 4 bases; junction bases not matched to a gene: 8. CDR1 and CDR2 (germline): MNHEY, SVGAGI. CDR3 size: 16 residues. CDR3 in amino acids: CASSYLTGVGSTEAFF. For the CDR3, the DNA is TGTGCCAGCAGTTACTTGACAGGGGTAGGGAGCACTGAAGCTTTCTTT.

The chain employs TRBV6-1 and TRBJ2-5; no clear D. Germline-derived CDR1 and CDR2 are MNHNS and SASEGT. Trimming removed 7 bases from V and 6 bases from J, with 9 bases in between. The CDR3 spans 11 residues. This CDR3 is CASTKDKTQYF. For the CDR3, the DNA is TGTGCCAGCACTAAGGATAAGACCCAGTACTTC.

The rearrangement uses TRBV4-1 and TRBJ2-1, with D tentatively TRBD2 (5 bases). Germline V gene sequence: CDR1 MGHRA, CDR2 YSYEKL. This CDR3 contains 17 residues. V dropped 3 bases and J dropped 0 bases, with 15 bases sitting between them. CDR3 DNA: TGCGCCAGCAGCCATACGGACTGGAAAAGCTCCTACAATGAGCAGTTCTTC. Translated, it gives CASSHTDWKSSYNEQFF.

The rearrangement uses TRBV6-6 and TRBJ1-2; perhaps TRBD1 as D (5 bases). Trimming shortened V by 6 bases and J by 1 base, and 15 bases separated the two germline ends. Germline values: CDR1 MNHNY, CDR2 SVGAGI (reference sequence). The CDR3 spans 15 residues. This chain's CDR3 is CASRPGAGLNYGYTF. The CDR3 DNA follows: TGTGCCAGCAGACCCGGGGCAGGGCTTAACTATGGCTACACCTTC.

The chain combines TRBV7-2 with TRBJ2-7, with a weak D call TRBD1 (5 bases). CDR1 is SGHTA, CDR2 FQGNSA, per germline. The V end was cut by 5 bases, the J end by 1 base, with 9 bases between. CDR3 length: 13 residues. CDR3 sequence (DNA): TGTGCCAGCAGCACCAGGGTATCCTACGAGCAGTACTTC. Its protein product is CASSTRVSYEQYF.

The J gene is TRBJ1-5, the V gene TRBV7-8, with 12 bases lining up with TRBD1. Trimming removed 5 bases from V and 7 bases from J; junction bases left unmatched: 9. The CDR3 is made up of 16 amino acids. Germline CDR1 SGHVS, CDR2 FQNEAQ. The CDR3 spells CASSPMGQGALQPQHF. For the CDR3, the DNA is TGTGCCAGCAGCCCGATGGGACAGGGGGCTTTGCAGCCCCAGCATTTT.

The table lists this clone with a count of one. The chain joins TRBV7-2 to TRBJ2-1; TRBD1 aligns across 7 bases. This CDR3 region has 16 residues. CDR1 is SGHTA, CDR2 FQGNSA, per germline. V was pared by 4 bases and J by 7 bases, with 13 bases of the junction left unmatched. Written as DNA, the CDR3 is TGTGCCAGCAGCTCCCCGTTCGGGACAGCTGGGAATGAGCAGTTCTTC. Its protein is CASSSPFGTAGNEQFF.

This chain joins TRBV5-1 and TRBJ2-7; 7 positions match TRBD2. V trimming: 6 bases; J trimming: 3 bases; junction bases outside the gene matches: 9. The CDR3 is made up of 14 amino acids. Per the germline V gene, CDR1 is SGHRS and CDR2 is YFSETQ. The CDR3: CASNPLGGDYEQYF. As DNA, the CDR3 is TGCGCCAGCAACCCCTTGGGGGGGGACTACGAGCAGTACTTC.

The chain employs TRBV5-5 and TRBJ2-7; 7 nucleotides match TRBD1. Germline loops: CDR1 SGHKS, CDR2 YYEKEE (reference sequence). The CDR3 runs to 14 residues. The V segment lost 4 bases and the J segment 3 bases; nucleotides outside the gene matches: 7. CDR3 DNA: TGTGCCAGCAGCACCGGGACAGTAAGCTACGAGCAGTACTTC. Translation gives CASSTGTVSYEQYF.

The chain recombines TRBV25-1 with TRBJ1-3; possibly TRBD1 for D (6 bases). The germline V gene has CDR1 MGHDK and CDR2 SYGVNS. The germline V and J ends were trimmed by 4 bases and 1 base, with 14 bases remaining between them. This CDR3 is built from 16 residues. CDR3 sequence reads: CASSGLQGRSGNTIYF. CDR3 nucleotides: TGTGCCAGCAGTGGACTTCAGGGGAGGTCTGGAAACACCATATATTTT.